One sample yielded the 29 T cell receptor beta chains listed below, sequenced in a study of cytomegalovirus exposure and HLA in healthy donors. Data came from immunoSEQ multiplex PCR; TCRdb stores just in-frame clones and leaves some out. The sample lists about 170,000 clones, around nine tenths seen once, with over 4% in the top ten. Sequenced material: PBMCs. Receptor source: a young man in good health and CMV-seropositive.

The chain links TRBV28 to TRBJ1-3; TRBD1 matches 7 bases. V shed 6 bases, J shed 0 bases, and the junction held 2 bases outside the gene matches. Germline loops: CDR1 MDHEN, CDR2 SYDVKM. This CDR3 spans 14 amino acids. This CDR3 is CASRTGNSGNTIYF. The CDR3 DNA reads as TGTGCCAGCAGGACAGGGAACTCTGGAAACACCATATATTTT.

The chain joins TRBV6-1 to TRBJ1-3; no clear D. Germline-derived CDR1 and CDR2 are MNHNS and SASEGT. V lost 3 bases and J 4 bases, leaving 10 bases between the germline ends. The length of the CDR3 is 14 residues. CDR3 sequence: CASSDKSTGNTIYF. The CDR3 DNA follows: TGTGCCAGCAGTGATAAGAGCACGGGAAACACCATATATTTT.

This clone has more than one count but fewer than ten. The V gene is TRBV7-9, the J gene TRBJ2-7; D not resolved. The CDR3 extends over 12 amino acids. Germline lookup yields CDR1 SEHNR and CDR2 FQNEAQ (reference sequence). Trimming removed 5 bases from V and 3 bases from J, with 8 bases in between. CDR3 sequence reads: CASSPSHYEQYF. Here the CDR3 DNA reads TGTGCCAGCAGCCCATCACACTACGAGCAGTACTTC.

The V call is TRBV5-1, the J call TRBJ2-1; 7 bases fit TRBD2. Germline CDR1 is SGHRS and CDR2 is YFSETQ. Losses at the gene ends were 0 bases for V and 6 bases for J; bases not matched to a gene: 6. There are 15 residues in the CDR3. CDR3 sequence (DNA): TGCGCCAGCAGCTTGGGGGCGGGAGTTCGCAATGAGCAGTTCTTC. Translation gives CASSLGAGVRNEQFF.

This clone was seen only once. Germline is not matched at one junction end, which may reflect a read error. The rearrangement links TRBV18 to TRBJ2-7, with D hard to call. The germline CDR1 and CDR2 sequences are KGHSH and LQKENI. This CDR3 is 11 amino acids long. The CDR3 nucleotides are TGTGCCAGCTCACCATCCTCCGAGCAGTACTTC. It codes for CASSPSSEQYF.

The chain joins TRBV19 to TRBJ2-5; D perhaps matches TRBD1 (6 bases). The CDR3 is 15 residues long. Germline V gene lookup returns CDR1 LNHDA and CDR2 SQIVND (reference sequence). V was cut by 7 bases and J by 2 bases, with 17 bases left in between. In DNA, the CDR3 is TGTGCCAGTATGGAGCTGGCAGGGGATCAAGAGACCCAGTACTTC. Translating it yields CASMELAGDQETQYF.

Note on this clone: Other DNA sequences of this sample code for an identical CDR3. The chain joins TRBV5-1 to TRBJ2-3, with a tentative D call TRBD2 (6 bases). Trimming removed 0 bases at V and 4 bases at J, with 15 bases between. This CDR3 is 16 amino acids long. Looked up from germline, CDR1 is SGHRS and CDR2 is YFSETQ. CDR3 coding DNA: TGCGCCAGCAGCTTGGCCGGAGGGAGTGGGGCAGATACGCAGTATTTT. Translation: CASSLAGGSGADTQYF.

V and J are TRBV6-6 and TRBJ1-4, with TRBD1 as a possible D gene (5 bases). The CDR3 sequence is 16 residues long. Germline V gene data show CDR1 as MNHNY and CDR2 as SVGAGI (reference sequence). The V end lost 1 base, the J end lost 5 bases, and 14 bases lay between the germline ends. Written as DNA, the CDR3 is TGTGCCAGCAGTTACTTCGCGGGACCGCCGAATGAAAAACTGTTTTTT. Protein sequence: CASSYFAGPPNEKLFF.

The CDR3 spells CASSLGASGRADTDTQYF. Written as DNA, the CDR3 is TGTGCCAGCAGCTTAGGAGCTAGCGGGAGGGCCGACACAGATACGCAGTATTTT. The chain recombines TRBV13 with TRBJ2-3; 12 bases map to TRBD2. With 0 bases clipped from V and 2 bases from J, the junction kept 6 bases outside the gene matches. Germline CDR1 reads PRHDT; CDR2 reads FYEKMQ (reference sequence). The CDR3 extends over 18 amino acids.

The gene calls are TRBV7-3 and TRBJ2-5; D is possibly TRBD2 (5 bases). The V end was cut by 3 bases, the J end by 0 bases, with 5 bases between. This CDR3 region has 13 residues. Germline loops: CDR1 SGHTA, CDR2 FQGTGA. CDR3 protein: CASSLTNQETQYF. The CDR3 DNA follows: TGTGCCAGCAGCTTGACTAACCAAGAGACCCAGTACTTC. Drawing the rest from reference TRBV7-3 and TRBJ2-5, the complete variable domain is GAGVSQTPSNKVTEKGKYVELRCDPISGHTALYWYRQSLGQGPEFLIYFQGTGAADDSGLPNDRFFAVRPEGSVSTLKIQRTERGDSAVYLCASSLTNQETQYFGPGTRLLVL.

V usage is TRBV2 and J usage is TRBJ2-3; 8 nucleotides align to TRBD1. CDR1 is SNHLY, CDR2 FYNNEI, per germline. J was trimmed by 0 bases and V by 6 bases; bases with no gene match: 8. The CDR3 covers 16 residues. Here the CDR3 reads CASSRQGPTSTDTQYF. CDR3 coding DNA: TGTGCCAGCAGCCGACAGGGGCCCACTAGCACAGATACGCAGTATTTT.

The chain recombines TRBV5-4 with TRBJ2-7, with D perhaps TRBD2 (5 bases). Germline values: CDR1 SGHNT, CDR2 YYREEE (reference sequence). Trimming stripped 0 bases from V and 0 bases from J, with 10 bases between. The CDR3 covers 15 residues. This CDR3 reads CASSLDSGSSYEQYF. CDR3 nucleotide sequence: TGTGCCAGCAGCTTGGATTCGGGAAGCTCCTACGAGCAGTACTTC.

The chain combines TRBV7-9 with TRBJ2-1; 9 nucleotides match TRBD2. J was trimmed by 7 bases and V by 5 bases; bases with no gene match: 6. The germline V gene has CDR1 SEHNR and CDR2 FQNEAQ (reference sequence). This CDR3 comprises 14 residues. The CDR3 region is CASSRGLAWNEQFF. The CDR3 DNA is TGTGCCAGCAGCCGCGGACTAGCGTGGAATGAGCAGTTCTTC.

The V and J genes are TRBV18 and TRBJ1-1; D gene ambiguous. This CDR3 contains 13 residues. Germline values: CDR1 KGHSH, CDR2 LQKENI. Trimming shortened V by 6 bases and J by 2 bases, and 10 bases separated the two germline ends. CDR3 sequence: CASSRVRNTEAFF. CDR3 coding DNA: TGTGCCAGCTCTAGAGTCCGTAACACTGAAGCTTTCTTT.

The V call is TRBV19, the J call TRBJ2-5, with 9 positions matching TRBD1. This CDR3 contains 13 residues. Germline V gives CDR1 LNHDA, CDR2 SQIVND (reference sequence). The junction had 1 base not matched to a gene; V was cut back by 5 bases and J by 3 bases. The CDR3 protein is CASSGTGKETQYF. CDR3 in DNA: TGTGCCAGTAGTGGGACAGGGAAAGAGACCCAGTACTTC.

The chain couples TRBV25-1 to TRBJ2-7; D ambiguous. Germline assignment: CDR1 MGHDK and CDR2 SYGVNS. CDR3 length: 14 amino acids. V was clipped by 2 bases and J by 0 bases, with 8 bases between them. The CDR3 is CASSENIYSYEQYF. The CDR3 DNA follows: TGTGCCAGCAGTGAAAACATTTACTCCTACGAGCAGTACTTC.

The CDR3 protein is CASSQDRGTEAFF. The CDR3 DNA reads as TGTGCCAGCAGCCAGGACAGGGGAACTGAAGCTTTCTTT. The V call is TRBV27, the J call TRBJ1-1; 9 bases line up with TRBD1. Germline loops: CDR1 MNHEY, CDR2 SMNVEV (reference sequence). This CDR3 spans 13 amino acids. V lost 6 bases and J lost 5; bases outside the gene matches: 4.

The rearrangement uses TRBV27 and TRBJ1-1; 7 bases are shared with TRBD1. Germline CDR1 reads MNHEY; CDR2 reads SMNVEV (reference sequence). The V gene end was trimmed by 4 bases and the J gene end by 6 bases; junction bases not matched to a gene: 8. The CDR3 has 14 residues. CDR3 residues: CASSSTGAWPEAFF. The CDR3 DNA follows: TGTGCCAGCAGTTCAACAGGGGCTTGGCCTGAAGCTTTCTTT.

V is TRBV4-1 and J is TRBJ2-2, with 13 positions matching TRBD2. Looked up from germline, CDR1 is MGHRA and CDR2 is YSYEKL. The CDR3 covers 16 residues. The junction had 5 bases not matched to a gene; V was cut back by 3 bases and J by 7 bases. CDR3 DNA: TGCGCCAGCAGCCAGGCCGGGACTAGCGGGATCGGGGAGCTGTTTTTT. Protein product: CASSQAGTSGIGELFF.

This rearrangement joins TRBV28 to TRBJ1-2; D perhaps matches TRBD1 (6 bases). This CDR3 spans 14 amino acids. Germline V CDR1 and CDR2: MDHEN, SYDVKM. The V end was cut by 7 bases, the J end by 0 bases, with 12 bases between. CDR3 bases: TGTGCCAGCAACGCAGGGGATGCTAACTATGGCTACACCTTC. Encoded protein: CASNAGDANYGYTF.

V is TRBV18 and J is TRBJ2-7, with 9 bases that match TRBD2. V lost 3 bases and J lost 9; bases outside the gene matches: 12. The germline gives CDR1 KGHSH, CDR2 LQKENI. CDR3 length equals 15 residues. As DNA, the CDR3 is TGTGCCAGCTCACCGTTATTGGCGGGAGGGTTTACGCAGTACTTC. The encoded protein is CASSPLLAGGFTQYF.

The CDR3 loop is CASTYRVTNIIALGAYTGELFF. The CDR3, as DNA: TGTGCCAGCACCTACAGGGTGACGAATATAATAGCGTTGGGAGCTTACACCGGGGAGCTGTTTTTT. V usage is TRBV2 and J usage is TRBJ2-2; perhaps TRBD1 as D (6 bases). This CDR3 has 22 amino acids. V gave up 7 bases and J gave up 3 bases, with 36 bases separating them. Germline V gene lookup returns CDR1 SNHLY and CDR2 FYNNEI.

The rearrangement uses TRBV5-1 and TRBJ1-1, with TRBD1 as a possible D gene (5 bases). Germline CDR1 is SGHRS and CDR2 is YFSETQ. Trimming cost V 4 bases and J 1 base, with 17 bases left between them. The CDR3 consists of 16 residues. CDR3: CASSRGEDLTNTEAFF. CDR3 sequence (DNA): TGCGCCAGCAGCCGGGGGGAGGACCTGACGAACACTGAAGCTTTCTTT.

This CDR3 reads CSVEGPGTDEQFF. The CDR3 DNA is TGCAGCGTTGAAGGACCCGGGACAGATGAGCAGTTCTTC. The chain recombines TRBV29-1 with TRBJ2-1; 7 bases fit TRBD1. V shed 1 base, J shed 8 bases, and the junction held 5 bases outside the gene matches. The germline V gene has CDR1 SQVTM and CDR2 ANQGSEA. The CDR3 length is 13 residues.

This chain connects TRBV28 to TRBJ2-3, with D perhaps TRBD2 (6 bases). This CDR3 contains 15 residues. Germline CDR1 and CDR2: MDHEN and SYDVKM. Trimming took off 8 bases at V and 0 bases at J, with 15 bases between the two ends. The CDR3 DNA is TGTGCCAGCCGAAATAGCGGTACTAGCACAGATACGCAGTATTTT. Its translation is CASRNSGTSTDTQYF.

With regard to this clone: Distinct nucleotide sequences in the sample also encode this CDR3. This rearrangement joins TRBV2 to TRBJ2-3; 8 bases fit TRBD1. The ends lost 4 bases at V and 4 bases at J; junction bases unmatched: 4. The CDR3 loop spans 14 amino acids. Germline V gene data show CDR1 as SNHLY and CDR2 as FYNNEI. The CDR3, as DNA: TGTGCCAGCAGTGGTCAGGGGGCGTCAGATACGCAGTATTTT. Protein: CASSGQGASDTQYF. The full variable domain, with the rest looked up from reference TRBV2 and TRBJ2-3, is EPEVTQTPSHQVTQMGQEVILRCVPISNHLYFYWYRQILGQKVEFLVSFYNNEISEKSEIFDDQFSVERPDGSNFTLKIRSTKLEDSAMYFCASSGQGASDTQYFGPGTRLTVL.

This chain uses TRBV2 with TRBJ1-2, with unresolved D. The germline V and J ends were trimmed by 6 bases and 5 bases, with 10 bases remaining between them. The germline V gene encodes CDR1 SNHLY and CDR2 FYNNEI. This CDR3 is 12 amino acids long. This CDR3 reads CASSPGGYGYTF. CDR3 sequence (DNA): TGTGCCAGCAGCCCGGGAGGGTATGGCTACACCTTC.

The V call is TRBV5-1, the J call TRBJ1-1; D not certain. Germline V lookup: CDR1 SGHRS, CDR2 YFSETQ. The CDR3 sequence is 15 residues long. V was trimmed by 0 bases and J by 11 bases, leaving 20 bases between them. CDR3 sequence: CASSLEPGTKIKAFF. The DNA for the CDR3 is TGCGCCAGCAGCTTGGAACCGGGAACCAAAATTAAGGCTTTCTTT.

The rearrangement uses TRBV25-1 and TRBJ1-2; D may be TRBD1 (5 bases). V gave up 2 bases and J gave up 6 bases, with 10 bases separating them. This CDR3 spans 13 amino acids. Looked up from germline, CDR1 is MGHDK and CDR2 is SYGVNS. CDR3: CASSEQGVDGYTF. In nucleotides, the CDR3 is TGTGCCAGCAGTGAACAAGGGGTCGATGGCTACACCTTC.